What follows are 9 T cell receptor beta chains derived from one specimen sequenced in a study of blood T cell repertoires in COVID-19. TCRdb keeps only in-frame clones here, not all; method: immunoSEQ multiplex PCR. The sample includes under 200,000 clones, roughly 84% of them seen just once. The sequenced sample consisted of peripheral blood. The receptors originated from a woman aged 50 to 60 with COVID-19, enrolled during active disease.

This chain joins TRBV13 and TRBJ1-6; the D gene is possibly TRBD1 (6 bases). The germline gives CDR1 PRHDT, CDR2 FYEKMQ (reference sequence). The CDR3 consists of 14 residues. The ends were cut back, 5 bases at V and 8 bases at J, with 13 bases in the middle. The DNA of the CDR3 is TGTGCCAGCAGCGAGGGGGGGGGCGATTCACCCCTCCACTTT. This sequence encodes CASSEGGGDSPLHF.

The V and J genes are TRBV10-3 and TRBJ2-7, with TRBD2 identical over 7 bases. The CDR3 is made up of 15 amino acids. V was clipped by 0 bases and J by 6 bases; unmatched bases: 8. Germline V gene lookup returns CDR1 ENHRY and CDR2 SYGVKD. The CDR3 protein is CAISESGSGVGEQYF. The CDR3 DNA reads TGTGCCATCAGTGAGTCTGGGAGCGGGGTTGGCGAGCAGTACTTC.

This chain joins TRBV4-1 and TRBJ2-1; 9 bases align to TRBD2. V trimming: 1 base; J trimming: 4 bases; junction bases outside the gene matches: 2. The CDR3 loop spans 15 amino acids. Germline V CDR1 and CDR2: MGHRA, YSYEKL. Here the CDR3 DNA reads TGCGCCAGCAGCCAAGTAGCGGGGGAGTACAATGAGCAGTTCTTC. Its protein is CASSQVAGEYNEQFF.

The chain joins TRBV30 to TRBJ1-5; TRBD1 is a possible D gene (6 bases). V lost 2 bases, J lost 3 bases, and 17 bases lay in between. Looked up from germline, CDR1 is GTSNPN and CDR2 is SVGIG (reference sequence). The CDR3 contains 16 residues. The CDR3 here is CAWSPEETGSNQPQHF. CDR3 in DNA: TGTGCCTGGAGTCCAGAAGAGACAGGCTCCAATCAGCCCCAGCATTTT. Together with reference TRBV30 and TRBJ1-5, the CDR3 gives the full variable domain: SQTIHQWPATLVQPVGSPLSLECTVEGTSNPNLYWYRQAAGRGLQLLFYSVGIGQISSEVPQNLSASRPQDRQFILSSKKLLLSDSGFYLCAWSPEETGSNQPQHFGDGTRLSIL.

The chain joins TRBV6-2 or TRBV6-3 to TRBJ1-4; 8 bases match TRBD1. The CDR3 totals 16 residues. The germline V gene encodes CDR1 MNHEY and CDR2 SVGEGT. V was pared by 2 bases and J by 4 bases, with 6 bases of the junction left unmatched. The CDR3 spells CASSYASGQVNEKLFF. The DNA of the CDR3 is TGTGCCAGCAGTTACGCCTCGGGACAGGTTAATGAAAAACTGTTTTTT.

The CDR3 here is CASSPRRDRGGYTF. In DNA form, the CDR3 reads TGTGCCAGCAGTCCGCGGCGGGACAGGGGCGGCTACACCTTC. The chain uses TRBV27 and TRBJ1-2; TRBD1 agrees at 10 bases. Trimming took 5 bases from V and 8 from J; bases not matched to a gene: 8. This CDR3 spans 14 amino acids. Looked up from germline, CDR1 is MNHEY and CDR2 is SMNVEV (reference sequence).

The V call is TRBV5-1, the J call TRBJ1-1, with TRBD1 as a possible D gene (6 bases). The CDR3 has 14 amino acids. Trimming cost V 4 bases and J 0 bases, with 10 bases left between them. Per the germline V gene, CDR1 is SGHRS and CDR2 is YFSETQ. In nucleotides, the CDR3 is TGCGCCAGCAGCCCCCGGACAGTGAACACTGAAGCTTTCTTT. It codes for CASSPRTVNTEAFF.

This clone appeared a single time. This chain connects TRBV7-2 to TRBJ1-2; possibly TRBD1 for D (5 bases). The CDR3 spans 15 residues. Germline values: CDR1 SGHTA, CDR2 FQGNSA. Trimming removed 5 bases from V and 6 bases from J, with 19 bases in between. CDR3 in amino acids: CASSPTAGRVNGYTF. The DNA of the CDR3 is TGTGCCAGCAGCCCCACGGCAGGGAGGGTGAATGGCTACACCTTC.

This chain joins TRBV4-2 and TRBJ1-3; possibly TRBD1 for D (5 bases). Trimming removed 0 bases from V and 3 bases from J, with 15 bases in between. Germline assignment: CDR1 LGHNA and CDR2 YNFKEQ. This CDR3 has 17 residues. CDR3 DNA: TGTGCCAGCAGCCAAGATCCGGGGGGTCTTCTTGGAAACACCATATATTTT. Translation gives CASSQDPGGLLGNTIYF.